This T cell receptor beta chain originates from a study of metastatic and nonmetastatic thyroid tumors. At the level of the study: For malignant and benign thyroid patients, tumor or nodule tissue and blood were the sources whose repertoires were compared. Findings and caveats of the study: TCR beta diversity was reportedly significantly higher in malignant thyroid tumors than benign nodules, in blood and tumor.

Original processing notes: Built for papillary thyroid cancer, a distant-metastasis classifier drew on CDR3 differences across clinicopathological groups. TCRdb re-called clones via MiXCR from the PCR reads. The V and J calls were not made by the authors but by TCRdb's processing. The sample holds roughly 90,000 clones, about 15% seen once. The V end lost 0 bases, the J end lost 0 bases, and 12 bases lay between the germline ends. This CDR3 has 16 amino acids. Looked up from germline, CDR1 is DFQATT and CDR2 is SNEGSKA (reference sequence). Each patient went into thyroid surgery without having received any treatment. This clone has a count of ten or more. Its antigen remains unidentified.

The source is a female donor with papillary thyroid cancer or a benign thyroid nodule (not recorded which). Some clones in this sample may be carry-over from other donors' samples. This sequence joins TRBV20-1 and TRBJ2-1; a weak D match, TRBD2 (7 bases). The sequencing sample was made of blood. The CDR3 DNA reads as TGCAGTGCTAGAGATCCGGGGGGCAGCTCCTACAATGAGCAGTTCTTC. This sequence encodes CSARDPGGSSYNEQFF.